The rows below give T cell receptor beta chains drawn from one sample of a study of blood T cell repertoires in COVID-19. TCRdb's copy holds only in-frame clones and misses some; the assay was immunoSEQ multiplex PCR. The top ten hold less than 2.5% of the sample, which has approximately 360,000 clones, more than 70% seen once. Material for sequencing was PBMCs or T cells enriched from blood (not recorded which). Receptor source: a man aged 35 to 55 in a cohort exposed to, infected with or recovered from COVID-19 (not recorded which). Each CDR3 is given with its conserved first and last residue. The order of the fields is V gene, clone size, J gene, D gene, CDR3 protein, CDR3 DNA. The D gene is left open where the match is weak. Where a row states a size, it is once, few, many or the class of an expanded clone; other rows omit it.

V: TRBV2
size: .
J: TRBJ2-7
D: TRBD1
CDR3: CASSEIQGYEQYF
DNA: TGTGCCAGCAGTGAGATACAGGGGTACGAGCAGTACTTC

V: TRBV5-1
size: .
J: TRBJ2-3
D: TRBD2
CDR3: CASSTGLAGGRDTQYF
DNA: TGCGCCAGCAGCACGGGACTAGCGGGCGGTCGGGATACGCAGTATTTT

V: TRBV5-1
size: .
J: TRBJ1-1
D: .
CDR3: CASSLVREITEAFF
DNA: TGCGCCAGCAGCTTGGTTCGGGAAATCACTGAAGCTTTCTTT

V: TRBV6-1
size: .
J: TRBJ1-2
D: TRBD1
CDR3: CASSEKGDRVGGYTF
DNA: TGTGCCAGCAGTGAAAAGGGGGACAGGGTGGGCGGCTACACCTTC

V: TRBV27
size: .
J: TRBJ1-1
D: .
CDR3: CASRDIQGRDTEAFF
DNA: TGTGCCAGCAGGGATATACAGGGTAGAGACACTGAAGCTTTCTTT

V: TRBV9
size: .
J: TRBJ2-3
D: TRBD1
CDR3: CASSAKTGADTQYF
DNA: TGTGCCAGCAGCGCCAAGACAGGGGCAGATACGCAGTATTTT

V: TRBV3-1/TRBV3-2
size: .
J: TRBJ1-3
D: .
CDR3: CASSPLTGPGNTIYF
DNA: TGTGCCAGCAGCCCTCTCACAGGACCTGGAAACACCATATATTTT

V: TRBV28
size: .
J: TRBJ1-2
D: TRBD1
CDR3: CASSSRGRSLNYGYTF
DNA: TGTGCCAGCAGTTCGAGGGGGCGCTCCCTTAACTATGGCTACACCTTC

V: TRBV6-5
size: .
J: TRBJ1-1
D: .
CDR3: CASSYSGRAFF
DNA: TGTGCCAGCAGTTACTCGGGGAGGGCTTTCTTT

V: TRBV2
size: .
J: TRBJ1-3
D: .
CDR3: CASREHISGNTIYF
DNA: TGTGCCAGCAGAGAACACATCTCTGGAAACACCATATATTTT

V: TRBV4-1
size: .
J: TRBJ2-1
D: TRBD2
CDR3: CASSPAGLAGYNEQFF
DNA: TGCGCCAGCAGCCCTGCCGGACTAGCGGGTTACAATGAGCAGTTCTTC

V: TRBV9
size: .
J: TRBJ2-7
D: .
CDR3: CASSVSEGNYEQYF
DNA: TGTGCCAGCAGCGTATCCGAGGGAAACTACGAGCAGTACTTC

V: TRBV5-1
size: .
J: TRBJ2-3
D: TRBD2
CDR3: CASSLGPSGSGDTQYF
DNA: TGCGCCAGCAGCTTGGGTCCTAGCGGGAGCGGGGATACGCAGTATTTT

V: TRBV9
size: .
J: TRBJ2-2
D: .
CDR3: CASSAGLRNTGELFF
DNA: TGTGCCAGCAGCGCGGGACTCCGGAACACCGGGGAGCTGTTTTTT

V: TRBV5-1
size: .
J: TRBJ2-1
D: .
CDR3: CASSPLISQQFF
DNA: TGCGCCAGCAGCCCCTTAATCTCTCAGCAGTTCTTC

V: TRBV2
size: .
J: TRBJ1-1
D: TRBD1
CDR3: CASHRGSDTEAFF
DNA: TGTGCCAGCCACAGGGGGAGTGACACTGAAGCTTTCTTT

V: TRBV2
size: .
J: TRBJ1-4
D: .
CDR3: CARRGTNEKLFF
DNA: TGTGCCAGACGGGGAACTAATGAAAAACTGTTTTTT

V: TRBV6-5
size: .
J: TRBJ1-6
D: .
CDR3: CASSYSRYSHNSPLHF
DNA: TGTGCCAGCAGTTACTCGCGCTACAGCCATAATTCACCCCTCCACTTT

V: TRBV28
size: .
J: TRBJ2-1
D: .
CDR3: CASSQVDNEQFF
DNA: TGTGCCAGCAGTCAGGTGGACAATGAGCAGTTCTTC

V: TRBV29-1
size: .
J: TRBJ1-1
D: TRBD1
CDR3: CSVMDRAGTEAFF
DNA: TGCAGCGTGATGGACAGGGCCGGGACTGAAGCTTTCTTT

V: TRBV27
size: few
J: TRBJ2-7
D: .
CDR3: CASSLFGTAPYEQYF
DNA: TGTGCCAGCAGTTTATTCGGGACTGCCCCCTACGAGCAGTACTTC

V: TRBV18
size: .
J: TRBJ1-5
D: TRBD1
CDR3: CASSLGTGNNQPQHF
DNA: TGTGCCAGCTCACTCGGGACAGGGAACAATCAGCCCCAGCATTTT

V: TRBV5-8
size: .
J: TRBJ1-1
D: TRBD1
CDR3: CASSLAQTGRNTEAFF
DNA: TGTGCCAGCAGCTTGGCTCAGACAGGGAGGAACACTGAAGCTTTCTTT

V: TRBV28
size: .
J: TRBJ1-6
D: .
CDR3: CASRRNSGGGSSPLHF
DNA: TGTGCCAGCCGCCGCAACAGCGGGGGAGGAAGTTCACCCCTCCACTTT

V: TRBV6-5
size: .
J: TRBJ1-6
D: .
CDR3: CASLREVNSPLHF
DNA: TGTGCCAGCCTGAGGGAAGTTAATTCACCCCTCCACTTT

V: TRBV7-6
size: .
J: TRBJ2-3
D: .
CDR3: CASSLGAGITDTQYF
DNA: TGTGCCAGCAGCTTAGGGGCGGGCATCACAGATACGCAGTATTTT

V: TRBV27
size: .
J: TRBJ2-1
D: .
CDR3: CASSLVGGDNEQFF
DNA: TGTGCCAGCAGTTTAGTAGGAGGGGACAATGAGCAGTTCTTC

V: TRBV5-1
size: once
J: TRBJ2-7
D: .
CDR3: CASSLGGDSLAYEQYF
DNA: TGCGCCAGCAGCTTGGGCGGGGACAGTCTCGCCTACGAGCAGTACTTC

V: TRBV6-5
size: .
J: TRBJ1-1
D: .
CDR3: CASSSGTPNTEAFF
DNA: TGTGCCAGCAGTTCCGGGACACCGAACACTGAAGCTTTCTTT

V: TRBV13
size: .
J: TRBJ2-5
D: .
CDR3: CASSPSRETQYF
DNA: TGTGCCAGCAGCCCTAGTCGGGAGACCCAGTACTTC

V: TRBV30
size: .
J: TRBJ2-7
D: TRBD1
CDR3: CAWMGPGGSYEQYF
DNA: TGTGCCTGGATGGGGCCAGGGGGCTCCTACGAGCAGTACTTC

V: TRBV6-5
size: .
J: TRBJ2-2
D: TRBD2
CDR3: CASSSGLAALGELFF
DNA: TGTGCCAGCAGTTCTGGACTAGCGGCCCTCGGGGAGCTGTTTTTT

V: TRBV28
size: .
J: TRBJ2-7
D: .
CDR3: CASSLGGPYEQYF
DNA: TGTGCCAGCAGTTTAGGCGGGCCCTACGAGCAGTACTTC

V: TRBV3-1/TRBV3-2
size: few
J: TRBJ2-7
D: .
CDR3: CASSQPPKEDEQYF
DNA: TGTGCCAGCAGCCAACCCCCAAAAGAGGACGAGCAGTACTTC

V: TRBV2
size: .
J: TRBJ2-7
D: .
CDR3: CASRGLDSYEQYF
DNA: TGTGCCAGCCGGGGACTGGACTCCTACGAGCAGTACTTC

V: TRBV4-1
size: .
J: TRBJ1-5
D: TRBD1
CDR3: CASSQGQGGGQPQHF
DNA: TGCGCCAGCAGTCAGGGACAGGGAGGGGGTCAGCCCCAGCATTTT

V: TRBV2
size: .
J: TRBJ1-5
D: .
CDR3: CAAGPEAYSNQPQHF
DNA: TGTGCCGCCGGTCCTGAGGCTTATAGCAATCAGCCCCAGCATTTT

V: TRBV7-8
size: .
J: TRBJ2-2
D: .
CDR3: CASSYRFRVNTGELFF
DNA: TGTGCCAGCAGCTATCGTTTCAGGGTTAACACCGGGGAGCTGTTTTTT

V: TRBV15
size: .
J: TRBJ1-5
D: .
CDR3: CATSRASGGNQPQHF
DNA: TGTGCCACCAGCAGGGCCTCGGGGGGCAATCAGCCCCAGCATTTT

V: TRBV20-1
size: once
J: TRBJ2-7
D: .
CDR3: CSASLLARYEQYF
DNA: TGCAGTGCTAGTTTACTAGCTCGCTACGAGCAGTACTTC

V: TRBV6-4
size: .
J: TRBJ2-1
D: .
CDR3: CASSDSPNYAYNEQFF
DNA: TGTGCCAGCAGTGACTCCCCTAATTACGCGTACAATGAGCAGTTCTTC

V: TRBV11-2
size: .
J: TRBJ2-5
D: TRBD2
CDR3: CASGLAGRETQYF
DNA: TGTGCCAGTGGACTAGCGGGACGTGAGACCCAGTACTTC

V: TRBV7-8
size: many
J: TRBJ2-7
D: TRBD2
CDR3: CASSLWRVTSAAGYEQYF
DNA: TGTGCCAGCAGCTTATGGAGGGTCACTAGCGCCGCGGGATACGAGCAGTACTTC

V: TRBV7-9
size: .
J: TRBJ1-4
D: .
CDR3: CASSLSTGEKLFF
DNA: TGTGCCAGCAGCTTAAGTACAGGGGAAAAACTGTTTTTT

V: TRBV5-1
size: .
J: TRBJ1-1
D: .
CDR3: CASSLSPSNTEAFF
DNA: TGCGCCAGCAGCCTATCCCCTAGTAACACTGAAGCTTTCTTT

V: TRBV5-1
size: .
J: TRBJ2-7
D: TRBD2
CDR3: CASSSLGRNEQYF
DNA: TGCGCCAGCAGCTCCCTCGGGAGGAACGAGCAGTACTTC

V: TRBV27
size: .
J: TRBJ2-2
D: TRBD2
CDR3: CASSSPLTSGPGELFF
DNA: TGTGCCAGCAGCTCCCCGCTCACTAGCGGGCCCGGGGAGCTGTTTTTT

V: TRBV5-1
size: .
J: TRBJ2-1
D: .
CDR3: CASSRSNEQFF
DNA: TGCGCCAGCAGCCGGAGCAATGAGCAGTTCTTC

V: TRBV5-4
size: .
J: TRBJ2-7
D: .
CDR3: CASSLSTGSHYEQYF
DNA: TGTGCCAGCAGTTTGAGTACAGGGTCCCACTACGAGCAGTACTTC

V: TRBV4-2
size: .
J: TRBJ2-4
D: TRBD1
CDR3: CASSQDSRGFGIQYF
DNA: TGTGCCAGCAGCCAAGATTCCAGGGGGTTCGGCATTCAGTACTTC